The T cell receptor beta chain described here comes from a study of blood T cell repertoires in COVID-19 (dated by TCRdb to between 2020 and 2021). As for the study more broadly: Collaborator samples came from the United States, Italy and Spain and covered acute and convalescent phases of COVID-19. Sample metadata almost always included a de-identified subject ID, COVID-19 status, age in years and sex. Deeply sampled blood TCRbeta repertoires from subjects exposed to, actively infected with, or recovered from COVID-19 were included in the dataset. The repertoires were released in a freely available public database meant as a resource for research on the immune response to SARS-CoV-2. The samples were drawn from two sources: the first 160 participants of the ongoing ImmuneRACE study, and 1,200 or so subjects contributed by 6 global collaborators. The prospective study material was composed of cDNA or gDNA derived from T cells, B-cell-depleted T cells, or PBMCs. Where available, HLA class I and class II types were obtained from metadata supplied by the sample provider rather than from assay-based typing.

Samples from volunteer blood donors who had recovered from COVID-19 were contributed by a second Seattle source. Whole blood was collected in K2EDTA tubes by collaborating institutions according to the institutions' own protocols. Collaborator samples were shipped for TCRbeta analysis as frozen whole blood, isolated PBMCs, or DNA extracted from either sample type. Concerning this clone: Its antigen remains undetermined. No much larger clone is present one base from it, and per-base qualities are unavailable.

Overall study outcomes, separate from this receptor: Clinical and demographic metadata were provided uncurated, with the amount varying by source and participant.

TCRbeta CDR3 regions were amplified from genomic DNA by means of the immunoSEQ Assay, a bias-controlled multiplex PCR. The original pipeline was this. The number of nucleated cells in each sample was estimated by amplification of reference gene primers within the assay. Sequence reads were collapsed and filtered to measure the absolute abundance of every unique TCRbeta CDR3 rearrangement. Productive Simpson clonality was computed per sample as the square root of Simpson's diversity index over productive rearrangements. As stored in TCRdb, this immuneACCESS dataset retains in-frame rearrangements with V and J assigned. A fraction of the clones does not appear; measured against another copy, unresolved V genes explain less than half of the discrepancy, and the remainder lacks a known reason. That table is the source of V, J and clone size, and D and trimming were worked out from the DNA. This sample comprises 170,000 or so clones, nearly 90% of them detected only once. 1.5% to 2% of the sample is held by the ten biggest clonotypes.

The CDR3 holds 13 amino acids from the cysteine to the phenylalanine. Only CDR3 DNA is held: 39 bases, read in frame from base 1. CDR1 SGHRS and CDR2 YFSETQ were looked up in the germline V gene. The V end loses 5 bases and the J end loses 0 bases, and a stretch of 9 bases separates them. The sample taken for sequencing was peripheral blood. The source of this sequence is a man younger than 35 who had recovered from COVID-19. This chain is built from TRBV5-1 and TRBJ2-7; the D segment could be TRBD1, given 5 matching bases. The CDR3 region has the sequence CASREDSSYEQYF. The sequence in DNA is TGCGCCAGCAGGGAAGACAGCTCCTACGAGCAGTACTTC.